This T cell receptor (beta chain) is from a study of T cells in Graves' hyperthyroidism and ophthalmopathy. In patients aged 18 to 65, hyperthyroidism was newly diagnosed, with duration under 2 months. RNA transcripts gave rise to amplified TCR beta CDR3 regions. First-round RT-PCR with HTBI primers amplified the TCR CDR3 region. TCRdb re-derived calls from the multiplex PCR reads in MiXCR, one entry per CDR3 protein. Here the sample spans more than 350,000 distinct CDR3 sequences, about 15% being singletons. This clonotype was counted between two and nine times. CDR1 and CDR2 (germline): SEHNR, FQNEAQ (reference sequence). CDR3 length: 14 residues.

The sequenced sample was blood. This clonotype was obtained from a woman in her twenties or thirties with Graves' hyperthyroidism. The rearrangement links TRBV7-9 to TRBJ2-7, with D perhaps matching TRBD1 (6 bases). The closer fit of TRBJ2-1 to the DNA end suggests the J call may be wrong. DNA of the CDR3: TGTGCCAGCAGCTTGGACAGCGCCAGCTACGAGCAGTTCTTC. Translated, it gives CASSLDSASYEQFF.